The 8 T cell receptor beta chains below were found in one sample sequenced in a study of molecular identifiers for immune sequencing clone quantification. TCRdb re-called the PCR reads through MiXCR, storing one row per CDR3 protein. Altogether thousands of distinct CDR3 sequences are present, about an eighth being singletons, with the ten largest covering around 1.5%. Sample: naive CD8+ T cells from blood, with Jurkat cell RNA spiked in. The subset is: FACS-sorted CD8+CD4-CCR7+CD45RA+ naive T cells. The source of these receptors is a human donor in good health. Some libraries in this study had Jurkat cell RNA spiked in.

By share of the sample, this clonotype is medium-sized. V gene TRBV6-5 combines with J gene TRBJ2-4; the match to TRBD1 covers 8 bases. V shed 2 bases, J shed 8 bases, and the junction held 8 bases outside the gene matches. CDR3 length equals 15 residues. The V gene's germline CDR1 is MNHEY and CDR2 SVGAGI. CDR3 sequence: CASSYVRQGKDIQYF. CDR3 in DNA: TGTGCCAGCAGTTACGTGAGACAGGGGAAGGACATTCAGTACTTC.

This clonotype is judged medium-sized. The chain joins TRBV19 to TRBJ2-5; no definite D call. The germline V and J ends were trimmed by 5 bases and 5 bases, with 9 bases remaining between them. Germline V gene sequence: CDR1 LNHDA, CDR2 SQIVND (reference sequence). The CDR3 is 12 residues long. This CDR3 reads CASSAIAETQYF. CDR3 coding DNA: TGTGCCAGTAGTGCCATTGCCGAGACCCAGTACTTC. The entire variable domain, with the rest obtained from reference TRBV19 and TRBJ2-5, is as follows: DGGITQSPKYLFRKEGQNVTLSCEQNLNHDAMYWYRQDPGQGLRLIYYSQIVNDFQKGDIAEGYSVSREKKESFPLTVTSAQKNPTAFYLCASSAIAETQYFGPGTRLLVL.

As to this clonotype: One base away lies a much larger clone, so this may be a sequencing read error. The chain has TRBV27 and TRBJ2-2; weak D call: TRBD2 (6 bases). V was trimmed by 5 bases and J by 9 bases, leaving 19 bases between them. Germline V CDR1 and CDR2: MNHEY, SMNVEV (reference sequence). This CDR3 has 15 residues. The CDR3 region is CASSIGTGGIRELFF. DNA of the CDR3: TGTGCCAGCAGTATCGGGACTGGCGGGATCAGGGAGCTGTTTTTT.

By share, this clonotype ranks as medium-sized. The chain recombines TRBV28 with TRBJ1-1; D remains unclear. Per the germline V gene, CDR1 is MDHEN and CDR2 is SYDVKM. The CDR3 is made up of 12 amino acids. The V end lost 0 bases, the J end lost 7 bases, and 6 bases lay between the germline ends. Here the CDR3 reads CASSLWGNEAFF. The DNA for the CDR3 is TGTGCCAGCAGTTTATGGGGGAATGAAGCTTTCTTT.

This clonotype is medium-sized (0.01 to 0.1%) within its sample. V is TRBV30 and J is TRBJ2-4, with TRBD2 matching over 8 bases. The CDR3 runs to 17 residues. From germline, CDR1 is GTSNPN and CDR2 SVGIG (reference sequence). Unmatched junction bases numbered 16, after V lost 2 bases and J lost 7 bases. The CDR3 reads CAWSRPGLAPLKNIQYF. DNA for the CDR3: TGTGCCTGGAGTCGCCCTGGACTAGCTCCCCTGAAGAACATTCAGTACTTC. The entire variable domain, with the rest obtained from reference TRBV30 and TRBJ2-4, is as follows: SQTIHQWPATLVQPVGSPLSLECTVEGTSNPNLYWYRQAAGRGLQLLFYSVGIGQISSEVPQNLSASRPQDRQFILSSKKLLLSDSGFYLCAWSRPGLAPLKNIQYFGAGTRLSVL.

By frequency in the sample, this clonotype is medium-sized. The chain recombines TRBV2 with TRBJ2-7; D may correspond to TRBD1 or TRBD2 (5 bases each). Germline V CDR1 and CDR2: SNHLY, FYNNEI. Deletions cut 7 bases from V and 6 bases from J, with 16 bases between. The CDR3 spans 13 residues. The CDR3 nucleotides are TGTGCCAGCACCCCCCCGGGGCGCAGCGAGCAGTACTTC. It is translated as CASTPPGRSEQYF.

About this clonotype: A much larger clone is a single base away; this may be a read error. The chain joins TRBV11-2 to TRBJ2-3; 7 nucleotides align to TRBD2. The CDR3 runs 16 residues. The germline gives CDR1 SGHAT, CDR2 FQNNGV. With V trimmed by 8 bases and J by 1 base, 12 bases remained unmatched. The DNA for the CDR3 is TGTGCCAGCTGCCTTGTGGGCGGGAGCCGCACAGATACGCAGTATTTT. It is translated as CASCLVGGSRTDTQYF.

The chain employs TRBV6-2 or TRBV6-3 and TRBJ2-7; weak D call: TRBD1 (5 bases). Trimming removed 7 bases from V and 2 bases from J, with 15 bases in between. This CDR3 contains 14 residues. Germline V gene data show CDR1 as MNHEY and CDR2 as SVGEGT. CDR3 region: CASMLRTYTYEQYF. The CDR3 DNA reads as TGTGCCAGCATGTTAAGGACATATACCTACGAGCAGTACTTC.